The clone carrying this TCR beta chain was detected a few times. What it recognizes is unknown. The data are from a study of T cells in Graves' hyperthyroidism and ophthalmopathy. General observations from the study: Ophthalmopathy was separated from stable hyperthyroidism by a 13 V-J model. Ophthalmopathy, which appeared later, was predicted by the model a median 6.5 months before onset. In the blood, most expanded thyroid clonotypes above 0.001 appeared as well.

TCR beta CDR3 regions were amplified from RNA transcripts. Using the HTBI primer set, a first-round RT-PCR was run on the TCR CDR3. TCRdb processed the multiplex PCR reads anew with MiXCR; each CDR3 protein has one entry. The sample includes around 400,000 distinct CDR3 sequences, roughly 14% seen only once; the top ten take around 30%. V was shortened by 2 bases and J by 2 bases, with 20 bases between the two germline ends. The germline gives CDR1 SGHKS, CDR2 YYEKEE (reference sequence). The CDR3 contains 17 residues. PBMCs stemmed from 10 ml fresh peripheral blood. The sample comprised blood. This clonotype originated in a woman between 18 and 30 years old with Graves' hyperthyroidism that later progressed to Graves' ophthalmopathy. The chain couples TRBV5-5 to TRBJ2-7; D is perhaps TRBD1 or TRBD2 (6 bases each). The CDR3 DNA is TGTGCCAGCAGCTTAAGGCCTTCTCTGGGGGGCCCCTACGAGCAGTACTTC. It translates to CASSLRPSLGGPYEQYF.